This T cell receptor beta chain was found in a study of regulatory T cells in long-lasting Graves disease. Trimming pared 5 bases from V and 0 bases from J, leaving 10 bases between. CDR1 KGHSH and CDR2 LQKENI come from the germline V gene. This CDR3 has 14 amino acids. Through Arm-PCR of CDR3 regions and iRepertoire HTBI primers, TCR beta libraries were built. TCRdb reanalysed the multiplex PCR reads using MiXCR and keeps one entry per CDR3 protein. Of about 500,000 distinct CDR3 sequences in the sample, approximately 12% were seen once. Specified time point: newly diagnosed GD, antithyroid drugs for less than 3 months. From PBMCs, RNA was extracted and then used to make the TCR library. The table lists this clonotype with a few counts. In addition, the sample was reused for a study of T cells in Graves' hyperthyroidism and ophthalmopathy. From that study: The study left out patients who had uncontrolled infection, other autoimmune disease, pregnancy or lactation. Stable hyperthyroidism was told apart from ophthalmopathy by a model built on 13 V-J features.

The TCR comes from a woman under 40 with Graves disease. The source was peripheral blood mononuclear cells (PBMCs), collected at new diagnosis, from a patient treated with antithyroid drugs. The V gene is TRBV18, the J gene TRBJ1-1; D not certain. This chain's CDR3 is CASSDIRLNTEAFF. CDR3 coding DNA: TGTGCCAGCTCAGATATACGCTTGAACACTGAAGCTTTCTTT.